This T cell receptor beta chain was profiled in a study of tumor and adjacent non-tumor tissue in lung cancer. Whole-study context: The cohort had 12 to 13 adenocarcinoma, a couple of squamous cell and 1 small cell patients. Each sample yielded millions of productive TCRbeta reads on average. The patients, approximately 9 men and four to six women, were roughly 30 to 80 with stage I to III disease.

Points from the study as a whole: Significantly higher TCR diversity was found in tumor than normal lung.

Remarks on this clonotype: Its antigen is not identified.

Three rounds of nested PCR, following a modified ARM-PCR protocol, produced the TCRbeta library. TCRdb re-derived calls from the multiplex PCR reads in MiXCR, one entry per CDR3 protein. Among roughly 120,000 distinct CDR3 sequences, roughly 80% were seen once, and the ten largest hold around a third. The template was RNA from unsorted bulk tissue. V dropped 8 bases and J dropped 3; count of bases not matched to a gene: 12. The CDR3 has 15 residues. Germline V gene sequence: CDR1 SQVTM, CDR2 ANQGSEA. Sequencing input: lung tumor tissue. This receptor was identified in a woman between 55 and 75 years old with non-small cell lung cancer. The chain employs TRBV29-1 and TRBJ2-1; TRBD2 agrees at 8 bases. The CDR3 coding sequence is TGCAGCCTCATGGCTCAGCGGGAGTTCTACAATGAGCAGTTCTTC. It encodes CSLMAQREFYNEQFF.